These 3 T cell receptor beta chains were sequenced from one sample in a study of T cell responses to AZD1222 COVID-19 vaccine (dated by TCRdb to the early 2020s). Preparation of the library involved the immunoSEQ multiplex PCR assay. TCRdb took this table from immuneACCESS and kept in-frame rearrangements with V and J called. Such tables lack part of the clones; where checked against another copy, unresolved V genes explain under half of the gap, and the rest is unexplained. The sample records some 150,000 clones, around nine tenths of which are singletons. The top ten constitute 1.5% to 2% of the sample. The intended sense of this specimen's time point label: baseline before first vaccination. This sample comprised peripheral blood, obtained on day 0 of AZD1222 vaccination. These receptors were obtained from an adult in good health.

This clone was seen only a few times. The chain couples TRBV18 to TRBJ1-4, with a tentative D call TRBD1 (5 bases). The V end lost 8 bases, the J end lost 8 bases, and 21 bases lay between the germline ends. The CDR3 is 15 residues long. Germline assignment: CDR1 KGHSH and CDR2 LQKENI. CDR3 residues: CASDRGNPLGEKLFF. Here the CDR3 DNA reads TGTGCCAGCGATCGGGGGAATCCTTTAGGCGAAAAACTGTTTTTT.

The chain couples TRBV5-5 to TRBJ1-5, with D tentatively TRBD1 (5 bases). The germline V and J ends were trimmed by 4 bases and 9 bases, with 14 bases remaining between them. Germline V gene sequence: CDR1 SGHKS, CDR2 YYEKEE (reference sequence). The CDR3 sequence is 13 residues long. CDR3 amino acids: CASSGGGPGPQHF. The CDR3 region has the DNA TGTGCCAGCAGCGGTGGGGGTCCAGGGCCCCAGCATTTT.

The chain has TRBV5-1 and TRBJ1-2; D gene ambiguous. This CDR3 region has 11 residues. Trimming removed 0 bases from V and 5 bases from J, with 2 bases in between. The germline V gene has CDR1 SGHRS and CDR2 YFSETQ. CDR3: CASSLGYGYTF. In DNA form, the CDR3 reads TGCGCCAGCAGCTTGGGATATGGCTACACCTTC.